The T cell receptor beta chain described here comes from a study of monozygotic twins with inflammatory bowel disease. Study findings and constraints: Relative to healthy twins, IBD patients had fewer clonotypes in common with others, a gap that was especially apparent with disease activity.

The CDR3 contains 14 residues. CDR1 is SGHRS and CDR2 is YFSETQ in the germline V gene. Both the TCRalpha cDNA and the TCRbeta cDNA were taken through two nested PCRs, lasting roughly 16 and 10 cycles. Using the 5' RACE reads, TCRdb records one entry per CDR3 protein without DNA. This table holds about 210,000 distinct CDR3 sequences. Concerning this clonotype itself: Its antigen remains unknown.

Sequencing used blood. The origin of this receptor is a human donor with ulcerative colitis or Crohn's disease, or a healthy co-twin of an affected twin (not recorded which). The V and J genes are TRBV5-1 and TRBJ1-1; the D gene TCRdb calls, TRBD1, cannot be checked with no DNA. The CDR3 reads CASRPDLGRTEAFF.